Given below is one TCR beta chain in context. V shed 4 bases, J shed 5 bases, and the junction held 7 bases outside the gene matches. The CDR3 extends over 15 amino acids. From germline, CDR1 is KGHSH and CDR2 LQKENI. This record belongs to a study of blood T cell repertoires in COVID-19. Overall study: From the United States, Italy and Spain came samples of acute and convalescent COVID-19.

The data were produced by immunoSEQ multiplex PCR, yet TCRdb's version contains in-frame clones alone and is incomplete. The data show 70,000 to 100,000 clones, around nine tenths seen once. The sample was peripheral blood. The receptor's source is an elderly woman with acute or convalescent COVID-19. This chain links TRBV18 with TRBJ1-4; 7 nucleotides agree with TRBD1. The CDR3 here is CASSLSQGGNEKLFF. The CDR3 DNA reads as TGTGCCAGCTCACTATCTCAGGGGGGAAATGAAAAACTGTTTTTT.